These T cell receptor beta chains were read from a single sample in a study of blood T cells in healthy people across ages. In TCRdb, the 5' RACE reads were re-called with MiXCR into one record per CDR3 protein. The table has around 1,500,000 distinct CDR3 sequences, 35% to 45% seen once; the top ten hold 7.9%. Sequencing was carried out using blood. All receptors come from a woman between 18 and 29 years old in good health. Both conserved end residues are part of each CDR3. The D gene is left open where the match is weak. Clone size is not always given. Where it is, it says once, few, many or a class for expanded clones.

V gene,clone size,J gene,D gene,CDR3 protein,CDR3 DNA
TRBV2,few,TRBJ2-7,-,CASTGGQSFSYEQYF,TGTGCCAGCACCGGGGGACAGTCCTTCTCCTACGAGCAGTACTTC
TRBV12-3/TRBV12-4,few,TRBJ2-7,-,CASSLQGTHEQYF,TGTGCCAGCAGTTTACAGGGTACCCACGAGCAGTACTTC
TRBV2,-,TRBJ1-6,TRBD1,CASRDREGGNSPLHF,TGTGCCAGCAGAGACAGGGAAGGGGGGAATTCACCCCTCCACTTT
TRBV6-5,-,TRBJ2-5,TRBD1,CASGLDRVWTQYF,TGTGCCAGCGGATTGGACAGGGTGTGGACCCAGTACTTC
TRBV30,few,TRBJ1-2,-,CAWTLGGGGYGYTF,TGTGCCTGGACCCTGGGGGGGGGAGGGTATGGCTACACCTTC
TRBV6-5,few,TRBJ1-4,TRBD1,CASSRPDREKLFF,TGTGCCAGCAGTCGTCCGGACAGGGAAAAACTGTTTTTT
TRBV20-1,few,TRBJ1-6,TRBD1,CSARDTGDRGLINSPLHF,TGCAGTGCTAGAGATACAGGGGACAGGGGACTTATTAATTCACCCCTCCACTTT
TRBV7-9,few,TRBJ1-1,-,CASSAQGRNTEAFF,TGTGCCAGCAGCGCCCAGGGCCGGAACACTGAAGCTTTCTTT
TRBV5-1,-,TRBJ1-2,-,CASSSSPGSNYGYTF,TGCGCCAGCAGCTCCTCCCCGGGGTCTAACTATGGCTACACCTTC
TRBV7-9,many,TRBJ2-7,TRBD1,CASSLGQGREQYF,TGTGCCAGCAGTCTCGGACAGGGGCGCGAGCAGTACTTC
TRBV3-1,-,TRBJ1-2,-,CASSQELTAGQGRLYGYTF,TGTGCCAGCAGCCAAGAATTGACGGCTGGGCAGGGGAGACTCTATGGCTACACCTTC
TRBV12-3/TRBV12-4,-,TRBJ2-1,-,CASSLADSLFNEQFF,TGTGCCAGCAGTTTAGCGGATTCGTTGTTCAATGAGCAGTTCTTC
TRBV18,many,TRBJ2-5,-,CASSPGRKETQYF,TGTGCCAGCTCACCCGGTAGGAAAGAGACCCAGTACTTC
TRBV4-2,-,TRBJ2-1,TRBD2,CASSLVAGDNNEQFF,TGTGCCAGCAGCCTGGTAGCGGGTGATAACAATGAGCAGTTCTTC